Listed below are T cell receptor beta chains from one sample, sequenced in a study of OX40 agonist ivuxolimab in advanced cancers. The data were produced by immunoSEQ multiplex PCR, yet TCRdb's version contains in-frame clones alone and is incomplete. The table records 25,000 to 30,000 clones, approximately 86% of them present only once. The specimen comprised CD4+ or CD8+ T cells sorted from blood, sampled in a trial of the OX40 agonist ivuxolimab. The receptor source for this set is an adult with an advanced solid tumor such as melanoma, head and neck, liver or kidney cancer. Both conserved end residues are part of each CDR3. Fields, in order: D gene, V gene, clone size, J gene, CDR3 DNA, CDR3 protein. A D gene is named only where the DNA matches it firmly. The size of a clone is reported for some rows only, either as once, few or many, or as a class for expanded clones.

TRBD2	TRBV19	-	TRBJ2-1	TGTGCCAGTAGTCCCGGGACTAGCGGGGGAGGGGCCTACAATGAGCAGTTCTTC	CASSPGTSGGGAYNEQFF
-	TRBV28	-	TRBJ2-7	TGTGCCAGCAGCACACCTCCCGGGACGGGGAGCTCCTACGAGCAGTACTTC	CASSTPPGTGSSYEQYF
-	TRBV7-9	-	TRBJ2-7	TGTGCCAGCAGCTTAGGAGGGACCTACGAGCAGTACTTC	CASSLGGTYEQYF
TRBD2	TRBV11-2	-	TRBJ2-7	TGTGCCAGCAGCCGTAGCGGGAGGGCCTACGAGCAGTACTTC	CASSRSGRAYEQYF
-	TRBV10-2	-	TRBJ2-2	TGCGCCAGCAGTGAGGGCTTTAGTACCGGGGAGCTGTTTTTT	CASSEGFSTGELFF
-	TRBV13	-	TRBJ1-6	TGTGCCAGCAGCTTAGTTAACTTCGGTTCACCCCTCCACTTT	CASSLVNFGSPLHF
-	TRBV10-2	-	TRBJ2-2	TGCGCCAGCACCCACCCGGCCGGGGAGCTGTTTTTT	CASTHPAGELFF
-	TRBV5-1	-	TRBJ2-7	TGCGCCAGCAGCTTGGCCACAGGTCCGTTTCTCGAGCAGTACTTC	CASSLATGPFLEQYF
-	TRBV27	-	TRBJ2-7	TGTGCCAGCAGTTTAGGAGGGGGCTACGAGCAGTACTTC	CASSLGGGYEQYF
-	TRBV6-5	-	TRBJ1-1	TGTGCCAGCAGCCGTCAGGACACTGAAGCTTTCTTT	CASSRQDTEAFF
-	TRBV7-9	-	TRBJ2-3	TGTGCCAGCAGCTTAGATGAACTGGCTGGTTCAGATACGCAGTATTTT	CASSLDELAGSDTQYF
-	TRBV19	-	TRBJ2-3	TGTGCCAGTAGTATACTTGGGAGTCCCACAGATACGCAGTATTTT	CASSILGSPTDTQYF
-	TRBV4-1	-	TRBJ2-7	TGCGCCAGCAGCCGAACCAGGGGAGTTGGCTACGAGCAGTACTTC	CASSRTRGVGYEQYF
-	TRBV6-5	-	TRBJ2-1	TGTGCCAGCAGCCGAGGGTCGAGTATGTACAATGAGCAGTTCTTC	CASSRGSSMYNEQFF
TRBD2	TRBV5-3	-	TRBJ2-2	TGTGCCAGAAGCCAGAGCGGGAGGGAAACCGGGGAGCTGTTTTTT	CARSQSGRETGELFF
-	TRBV28	-	TRBJ2-6	TGTGCCAGCAGCTCCCGTTGGGAGGCCAACGTCCTGACTTTC	CASSSRWEANVLTF
-	TRBV5-6	-	TRBJ2-5	TGTGCCAGCAGCTTAAACTGGGGCGGCGGAGAGACCCAGTACTTC	CASSLNWGGGETQYF
-	TRBV30	-	TRBJ2-7	TGTGCCTGGTCGGGGACATTGGGCGAGCAGTACTTC	CAWSGTLGEQYF
-	TRBV11-1	-	TRBJ2-2	TGTGCCAGCAGCCTTGGGGGGAGCACCGGGGAGCTGTTTTTT	CASSLGGSTGELFF
-	TRBV29-1	few	TRBJ2-2	TGCAGCGGGAGGGTTCTCGGGGAGCTGTTTTTT	CSGRVLGELFF
TRBD1	TRBV7-8	-	TRBJ2-7	TGTGCCAGCAGCTTTGGACAGGGTTTCGACGAGCAGTACTTC	CASSFGQGFDEQYF
TRBD1	TRBV7-6	-	TRBJ2-3	TGTGCCAGCAGCTCCGACAGGGAGCGCACAGATACGCAGTATTTT	CASSSDRERTDTQYF
-	TRBV4-1	-	TRBJ1-5	TGCGCCAGCAGCCAAGAAGCCGGATATAGCAATCAGCCCCAGCATTTT	CASSQEAGYSNQPQHF
TRBD1	TRBV27	-	TRBJ1-2	TGTGCCAGCATTTCGCGGACCCCGGGACAGGTCTCCAATGGCTACACCTTC	CASISRTPGQVSNGYTF